This TCR beta chain was recovered during a study of Tregs in tolerant kidney transplant recipients. Unstimulated Tregs (CD4+CD25+CD127-) and CD4+CD25- non-Tregs were sorted from PBMCs. Before regulatory T cell sorting, thawed PBMCs rested overnight at 37°C in 200 IU/ml IL-2. CDR1 is MGHRA and CDR2 is YSYEKL in the germline V gene. This CDR3 contains 17 residues. V lost 3 bases, J lost 3 bases, and 8 bases stayed unmatched. Clones were read by immunoSEQ multiplex PCR, and TCRdb kept only the in-frame ones, dropping some. Of 50,000 or so clones in the sample, roughly nine tenths are singletons; the top ten hold 0.55% to 0.75%.

The chain has TRBV4-1 and TRBJ2-3; 11 nucleotides align to TRBD2. Sequenced sample: Tregs from blood. The receptor was isolated from a human donor in good health. The DNA of the CDR3 is TGCGCCAGCAGCCAGAGAACTACTAGCGGGAGTACAGATACGCAGTATTTT. Translation: CASSQRTTSGSTDTQYF.